The rows below give T cell receptor beta chains drawn from one sample of a study of blood T cell repertoires in COVID-19. Libraries were prepared by immunoSEQ multiplex PCR; TCRdb keeps only in-frame clonotypes and omits some of them. The sample holds roughly 160,000 clones, about 86% seen once. Sequenced input: peripheral blood. Receptors were obtained from a man between 45 and 60 years old with active or convalescent COVID-19. Both conserved end residues are part of each CDR3. A D gene is named only where the DNA matches it firmly. For some rows the clone size is stated as once, few or many, or as a class when expanded; others skip it.

size,V,J,length,D,CDR3,DNA
NA,TRBV7-3,TRBJ2-7,13,NA,CASSNGLFGEQYF,TGTGCCAGCAGCAACGGTCTTTTCGGGGAGCAGTACTTC
NA,TRBV5-1,TRBJ1-2,15,NA,CASSLSEVASGGYTF,TGCGCCAGCAGCTTGTCGGAGGTCGCATCGGGTGGCTACACCTTC
NA,TRBV27,TRBJ2-3,14,NA,CASSFWASTDTQYF,TGTGCCAGCAGTTTTTGGGCTAGCACAGATACGCAGTATTTT
few,TRBV7-9,TRBJ1-2,14,TRBD1,CASSSDRGNYGYTF,TGTGCCAGCAGCTCGGACAGGGGAAACTATGGCTACACCTTC
NA,TRBV27,TRBJ2-2,16,NA,CASSRIGIMTAGELFF,TGTGCCAGCAGTAGGATCGGGATAATGACCGCCGGGGAGCTGTTTTTT
NA,TRBV6-2/TRBV6-3,TRBJ2-5,16,NA,CASSPPTATGQETQYF,TGTGCCAGCAGCCCCCCGACTGCAACGGGGCAAGAGACCCAGTACTTC
NA,TRBV2,TRBJ1-5,14,TRBD1,CASSGTGINQPQHF,TGTGCCAGCAGTGGGACAGGGATCAATCAGCCCCAGCATTTT
NA,TRBV19,TRBJ2-5,16,TRBD2,CASSIRGGRSPETQYF,TGTGCCAGTAGTATAAGGGGCGGGAGATCCCCAGAGACCCAGTACTTC
once,TRBV7-2,TRBJ1-3,14,NA,CASKAGGSGNTIYF,TGTGCCAGCAAGGCCGGAGGCTCTGGAAACACCATATATTTT
NA,TRBV19,TRBJ2-5,16,TRBD1,CASSTFGQGVKETQYF,TGTGCCAGTAGTACCTTCGGACAGGGGGTTAAGGAGACCCAGTACTTC
NA,TRBV20-1,TRBJ1-5,15,TRBD1,CSASNPGGGFQPQHF,TGCAGTGCTAGTAACCCAGGGGGCGGATTTCAGCCCCAGCATTTT
NA,TRBV25-1,TRBJ1-1,12,NA,CASRDSRTEAFF,TGTGCCAGCAGGGACAGTCGGACTGAAGCTTTCTTT
NA,TRBV5-4,TRBJ2-5,16,TRBD2,CASSSRTSAGGETQYF,TGTGCCAGCAGCTCGAGGACTAGCGCTGGGGGAGAGACCCAGTACTTC
NA,TRBV19,TRBJ1-1,14,NA,CASTRVGTNTEAFF,TGTGCCAGTACCAGGGTGGGGACAAACACTGAAGCTTTCTTT
NA,TRBV21-1,TRBJ1-5,21,NA,CASSYEGDRARVVEGNQPQHF,TGTGCCAGCAGCTATGAGGGCGACAGGGCGCGCGTGGTCGAGGGCAATCAGCCCCAGCATTTT
once,TRBV19,TRBJ2-3,15,TRBD2,CASSEPGLAGPTQYF,TGTGCCAGTAGTGAACCGGGACTAGCGGGGCCTACGCAGTATTTT
once,TRBV30,TRBJ1-1,11,NA,CAWSPFTEAFF,TGTGCCTGGAGTCCCTTCACTGAAGCTTTCTTT
NA,TRBV13,TRBJ2-7,15,NA,CASSLTRLGSYEQYF,TGTGCCAGCAGCCTCACACGACTCGGCTCCTACGAGCAGTACTTC
NA,TRBV13,TRBJ2-7,14,TRBD1,CASSSRQGKDEQYF,TGTGCCAGCAGCTCCCGACAGGGGAAGGACGAGCAGTACTTC
NA,TRBV5-4,TRBJ1-2,15,TRBD1,CASSLSGTGVYGYTF,TGTGCCAGCAGCTTATCCGGGACAGGAGTCTATGGCTACACCTTC
NA,TRBV12-3/TRBV12-4,TRBJ1-2,13,NA,CASSLSQFDGYTF,TGTGCCAGCAGTTTATCCCAGTTTGATGGCTACACCTTC
NA,TRBV28,TRBJ1-5,19,TRBD1,CASSFLLPSTGGRNQPQHF,TGTGCCAGCAGTTTCCTCTTACCGTCGACAGGGGGCAGGAATCAGCCCCAGCATTTT
many,TRBV7-9,TRBJ1-6,15,NA,CASSLGPRTNSPLHF,TGTGCCAGCAGCTTAGGGCCACGCACCAATTCACCCCTCCACTTT
NA,TRBV7-9,TRBJ2-3,18,TRBD1,CASRLTGTGAPSTDTQYF,TGTGCCAGCAGGCTAACAGGGACAGGGGCCCCAAGCACAGATACGCAGTATTTT
NA,TRBV24-1,TRBJ2-5,13,TRBD2,CATGGGYQETQYF,TGTGCCACCGGGGGGGGGTACCAAGAGACCCAGTACTTC
NA,TRBV7-9,TRBJ2-1,14,NA,CASSLGAPYNEQFF,TGTGCCAGCAGCTTAGGAGCCCCCTACAATGAGCAGTTCTTC
NA,TRBV3-1/TRBV3-2,TRBJ1-2,16,NA,CASSKDVWTALYGYTF,TGTGCCAGCAGTAAAGACGTCTGGACAGCCCTCTATGGCTACACCTTC
once,TRBV7-9,TRBJ2-2,15,TRBD2,CASSLRGSGTGELFF,TGTGCCAGCAGCTTGCGGGGGTCGGGCACCGGGGAGCTGTTTTTT
NA,TRBV6-2/TRBV6-3,TRBJ2-1,17,TRBD1,CASSSPGRQGRYNEQFF,TGTGCCAGCAGTTCCCCTGGGCGACAGGGGCGTTACAATGAGCAGTTCTTC
NA,TRBV7-3,TRBJ2-5,14,NA,CASSTTEIQETQYF,TGTGCCAGCAGCACCACAGAAATCCAAGAGACCCAGTACTTC
NA,TRBV24-1,TRBJ2-1,16,TRBD2,CATSVPETSGSYEQFF,TGTGCCACCAGTGTCCCCGAGACTAGCGGGAGTTATGAGCAGTTCTTC
NA,TRBV4-1,TRBJ2-3,15,NA,CASSQDGLTTDTQYF,TGCGCCAGCAGCCAAGATGGGCTAACAACAGATACGCAGTATTTT
NA,TRBV30,TRBJ2-4,13,NA,CAWSVQGINIQYF,TGTGCCTGGAGTGTACAGGGTATCAACATTCAGTACTTC
NA,TRBV9,TRBJ1-2,15,TRBD1,CASSPTGGGDYGYTF,TGTGCCAGCAGCCCGACAGGGGGAGGGGACTATGGCTACACCTTC
few,TRBV6-2/TRBV6-3,TRBJ2-1,16,TRBD2,CASSSIAGGLYNEQFF,TGTGCCAGCAGTTCTATAGCGGGAGGGCTCTACAATGAGCAGTTCTTC
NA,TRBV27,TRBJ2-5,14,NA,CASSLPLTQETQYF,TGTGCCAGCAGTCTCCCGTTAACACAAGAGACCCAGTACTTC
NA,TRBV12-3/TRBV12-4,TRBJ1-3,12,NA,CASSPRGNTIYF,TGTGCCAGCAGTCCCAGGGGAAACACCATATATTTT
NA,TRBV6-1,TRBJ1-5,16,TRBD1,CASSDRQGAILQPQHF,TGTGCCAGCAGTGACCGACAGGGGGCAATACTTCAGCCCCAGCATTTT
NA,TRBV5-6,TRBJ1-2,15,TRBD1,CASSFYAGGVSGYTF,TGTGCCAGCAGCTTTTATGCAGGGGGCGTATCTGGCTACACCTTC
NA,TRBV4-3,TRBJ1-3,15,TRBD1,CASSQNRGHGNTIYF,TGCGCCAGCAGCCAAAACAGGGGGCACGGAAACACCATATATTTT
NA,TRBV14,TRBJ2-1,20,TRBD2,CASSQGLAGGSHPLYNEQFF,TGTGCCAGCAGCCAAGGACTAGCGGGAGGGTCCCACCCGCTTTACAATGAGCAGTTCTTC
NA,TRBV11-2,TRBJ2-1,15,TRBD2,CASSLDPGAGREQFF,TGTGCCAGCAGCTTAGATCCGGGAGCGGGGCGAGAGCAGTTCTTC
NA,TRBV9,TRBJ1-2,14,TRBD1,CASSAGQGVGGYTF,TGTGCCAGCAGCGCGGGACAGGGGGTAGGTGGCTACACCTTC
once,TRBV6-1,TRBJ2-7,15,TRBD2,CASSERGGGPYEQYF,TGTGCCAGCAGTGAAAGAGGCGGGGGGCCATACGAGCAGTACTTC
large,TRBV30,TRBJ2-7,12,NA,CAWSEGNHEQYF,TGTGCCTGGAGTGAGGGGAACCACGAGCAGTACTTC
NA,TRBV11-2,TRBJ2-7,14,TRBD2,CASSPSGKSYEQYF,TGTGCCAGCAGCCCTAGCGGGAAATCCTACGAGCAGTACTTC
few,TRBV7-3,TRBJ2-3,18,TRBD2,CASSSAGGGGSWTDTQYF,TGTGCCAGCAGCTCTGCGGGAGGAGGGGGTTCGTGGACAGATACGCAGTATTTT
NA,TRBV3-1/TRBV3-2,TRBJ1-2,13,TRBD1,CASSPGTGGPYTF,TGTGCCAGCAGCCCAGGGACAGGGGGGCCCTACACCTTC
NA,TRBV4-2,TRBJ1-1,14,NA,CASAPRVLNTEAFF,TGTGCCAGCGCTCCCCGCGTTTTGAACACTGAAGCTTTCTTT
NA,TRBV7-7,TRBJ1-3,15,TRBD1,CASSPNRGPGNTIYF,TGTGCTAGCAGCCCGAACAGGGGGCCCGGAAACACCATATATTTT
NA,TRBV10-3,TRBJ2-1,18,TRBD2,CASSSGTSGRSSYNEQFF,TGTGCCTCCTCTTCCGGGACTAGCGGGAGGAGCTCCTACAATGAGCAGTTCTTC
NA,TRBV6-5,TRBJ1-6,13,NA,CASSSSYNSPLHF,TGTGCCAGCTCGAGCTCCTATAATTCACCCCTCCACTTT
NA,TRBV28,TRBJ1-1,12,NA,CASRSAGAGSLF,TGTGCCAGCAGGTCTGCAGGGGCAGGGTCGCTCTTT
NA,TRBV30,TRBJ2-1,14,NA,CAWVAKGSRNEQFF,TGTGCCTGGGTAGCGAAAGGGTCGAGGAATGAGCAGTTCTTC
NA,TRBV4-3,TRBJ2-2,14,NA,CASSQIAATGELFF,TGCGCCAGCAGCCAAATAGCGGCTACCGGGGAGCTGTTTTTT